These 8 T cell receptor beta chains came from one sample sequenced in a study of shared clonotypes between healthy human individuals (dated by TCRdb to the early 2020s). Preparation of the library involved the immunoSEQ multiplex PCR assay. Entries here come from immuneACCESS through TCRdb and include only in-frame sequences with V and J called. Some clones fail to appear in such tables; in the studies checked, an unresolved V gene covers under half of the shortfall, and the cause of the remainder is unknown. The sample table lists some 490,000 clones, roughly 80% of them with a count of one. The ten largest clones capture about 13% of the sample. Sequenced sample: PBMCs. Receptor source: a woman between 40 and 50 years old in good health. Some clones in this sample may be carry-over from other donors' samples.

J is TRBJ1-5 and V is TRBV9, with a possible D match to TRBD1 (5 bases). There are 14 residues in the CDR3. The V end was cut by 3 bases, the J end by 7 bases, with 14 bases between. Looked up from germline, CDR1 is SGDLS and CDR2 is YYNGEE. CDR3 coding DNA: TGTGCCAGCAGCGGAGATCCCGGGGGGCAGCCCCAGCATTTT. It is translated as CASSGDPGGQPQHF. Combining the CDR3 with reference TRBV9 and TRBJ1-5 gives the whole variable domain DSGVTQTPKHLITATGQRVTLRCSPRSGDLSVYWYQQSLDQGLQFLIQYYNGEERAKGNILERFSAQQFPDLHSELNLSSLELGDSALYFCASSGDPGGQPQHFGDGTRLSIL.

The chain couples TRBV5-1 to TRBJ1-1, with 8 bases that match TRBD1. Germline V gives CDR1 SGHRS, CDR2 YFSETQ. The CDR3 extends over 15 amino acids. With V trimmed by 5 bases and J by 1 base, 7 bases remained unmatched. CDR3 sequence (DNA): TGCGCCAGCAGAGGTCCGGGACAGGCGAACACTGAAGCTTTCTTT. Its translation is CASRGPGQANTEAFF. Based on the CDR3 plus reference TRBV5-1 and TRBJ1-1, the full variable domain is KAGVTQTPRYLIKTRGQQVTLSCSPISGHRSVSWYQQTPGQGLQFLFEYFSETQRNKGNFPGRFSGRQFSNSRSEMNVSTLELGDSALYLCASRGPGQANTEAFFGQGTRLTVV.

V gene TRBV10-3 combines with J gene TRBJ1-2, with TRBD1 identical over 10 bases. CDR1 and CDR2 from the germline V gene are ENHRY and SYGVKD. This CDR3 contains 15 residues. The ends lost 6 bases at V and 3 bases at J; junction bases unmatched: 7. The chain's CDR3 is CAISQGDRGDYGYTF. The CDR3 nucleotides read TGTGCCATCAGCCAGGGGGACAGGGGTGACTATGGCTACACCTTC.

CDR3 in amino acids: CASSPGTGGGNTIYF. The CDR3 nucleotides are TGTGCCAGCAGCCCAGGGACAGGTGGGGGAAACACCATATATTTT. The V and J genes are TRBV7-9 and TRBJ1-3, with 8 bases that match TRBD1. CDR1 and CDR2 from the germline V gene are SEHNR and FQNEAQ (reference sequence). V was pared by 5 bases and J by 4 bases, with 7 bases of the junction left unmatched. The CDR3 is made up of 15 amino acids.

The chain uses TRBV18 and TRBJ2-4; 9 nucleotides align to TRBD1. This CDR3 contains 14 residues. The germline CDR1 and CDR2 sequences are KGHSH and LQKENI. V shed 6 bases and J 8 bases; nucleotides not matched to a gene: 8. The CDR3 is CASSPGTGSDIQYF. The CDR3 DNA reads as TGTGCCAGCTCGCCCGGGACAGGGTCGGACATTCAGTACTTC.

The chain links TRBV5-4 to TRBJ2-7; the D gene is possibly TRBD1 (5 bases). The CDR3 is 13 residues long. Germline-derived CDR1 and CDR2 are SGHNT and YYREEE (reference sequence). Trimming removed 4 bases at V and 7 bases at J, with 15 bases between. CDR3 sequence (DNA): TGTGCCAGCAGCCCTGGATCCAGGACAGAGCAGTACTTC. Translation gives CASSPGSRTEQYF.

This chain connects TRBV4-1 to TRBJ2-7, with a tentative D call TRBD2 (6 bases). The germline V and J ends were trimmed by 3 bases and 0 bases, with 12 bases remaining between them. This CDR3 is built from 15 residues. Germline V gene data show CDR1 as MGHRA and CDR2 as YSYEKL. The CDR3 sequence is CASSQGHGGSYEQYF. The CDR3 DNA is TGCGCCAGCAGCCAGGGTCACGGGGGCTCCTACGAGCAGTACTTC.

The chain joins TRBV5-6 to TRBJ2-2; TRBD2 matches at 8 bases. The junction had 6 bases not matched to a gene; V was cut back by 1 base and J by 4 bases. The CDR3 totals 16 residues. Germline CDR1 SGHDT, CDR2 YYEEEE. This CDR3 is CASSLSWTSSTGELFF. CDR3 nucleotides: TGTGCCAGCAGCTTGTCTTGGACTAGCAGCACCGGGGAGCTGTTTTTT.